This is a list of T cell receptor beta chains from one sample in a study of PD-1 blockade in classical Hodgkin lymphoma. Measured with immunoSEQ multiplex PCR; TCRdb has only the in-frame clones, and not every one. The sample has 90,000 to 130,000 clones, roughly nine tenths seen once. The sample consisted of peripheral blood mononuclear cells (PBMCs), taken before the second cycle of nivolumab. The receptors shown here come from a human donor with classical Hodgkin lymphoma. Each CDR3 is given with its conserved first and last residue. D genes are given only for firm matches.

D: .
J: TRBJ1-2
V: TRBV19
CDR3: CASSITGRYGYTF
DNA: TGTGCCAGTAGTATCACAGGGCGGTATGGCTACACCTTC

D: .
J: TRBJ1-2
V: TRBV11-2
CDR3: CASSLGSQIF
DNA: TGTGCCAGCAGCTTAGGTTCCCAGATCTTC

D: .
J: TRBJ2-7
V: TRBV7-2
CDR3: CASSFDSPSYEQYF
DNA: TGTGCCAGCAGCTTCGACAGTCCCTCCTACGAGCAGTACTTC

D: TRBD1
J: TRBJ1-1
V: TRBV27
CDR3: CASSLTGYGEAFF
DNA: TGTGCCAGCAGTTTGACAGGGTACGGTGAAGCTTTCTTT

D: TRBD1
J: TRBJ1-4
V: TRBV7-6
CDR3: CASSLATGFGEKLFF
DNA: TGTGCCAGCAGCTTAGCGACAGGGTTTGGTGAAAAACTGTTTTTT

D: TRBD1
J: TRBJ1-1
V: TRBV6-1
CDR3: CASSDLYRGGTEAFF
DNA: TGTGCCAGCAGTGACCTATACAGGGGCGGAACTGAAGCTTTCTTT

D: .
J: TRBJ2-7
V: TRBV6-1
CDR3: CASSNQGHLYEQYF
DNA: TGTGCCAGCAGTAACCAGGGGCACCTCTACGAGCAGTACTTC

D: .
J: TRBJ2-3
V: TRBV28
CDR3: CASSFSSGTDTQYF
DNA: TGTGCCAGCAGTTTTTCTAGCGGCACAGATACGCAGTATTTT

D: TRBD1
J: TRBJ2-2
V: TRBV7-2
CDR3: CASSLLQGARFTGELFF
DNA: TGTGCCAGCAGCTTACTACAGGGGGCGCGCTTTACCGGGGAGCTGTTTTTT

D: TRBD2
J: TRBJ2-5
V: TRBV25-1
CDR3: CASRRPGGLAAGETQYF
DNA: TGTGCCAGCAGGCGACCGGGGGGGCTAGCGGCGGGAGAGACCCAGTACTTC

D: TRBD2
J: TRBJ2-1
V: TRBV11-2
CDR3: CASSLEWTSGRNEQFF
DNA: TGTGCCAGCAGCTTAGAGTGGACTAGCGGGCGGAATGAGCAGTTCTTC

D: TRBD1
J: TRBJ2-1
V: TRBV6-5
CDR3: CASSYGTGLTNEQFF
DNA: TGTGCCAGCAGTTATGGGACAGGGCTAACGAATGAGCAGTTCTTC

D: .
J: TRBJ2-1
V: TRBV19
CDR3: CASSFGPSNEQFF
DNA: TGTGCCAGTAGTTTCGGCCCCAGCAATGAGCAGTTCTTC